The text below deals with one T cell receptor (beta chain). What it binds is unknown. The data were taken from a study of T cells in Graves' hyperthyroidism and ophthalmopathy. Whole-study findings and limits: The majority of expanded thyroid clonotypes above 0.001 also appeared in blood.

This CDR3 region has 13 residues. RNA transcripts were the template for amplifying TCR beta CDR3 regions. The TCR CDR3 was amplified in a first-round RT-PCR using the HTBI primer set. TCRdb passed the multiplex PCR reads through MiXCR, listing each CDR3 protein once. The data contain about 610,000 distinct CDR3 sequences, around 15% of them seen just once; the ten biggest clones take up about 4%. The chain has TRBV5-3 and TRBJ2-5; TRBD1 agrees at 9 bases. TRBV5-3 qualifies as an ORF whose function is uncertain. The TCR sequence derives from a woman aged 40-49 years with Graves' ophthalmopathy. Sequencing was carried out using blood. Written as DNA, the CDR3 is TGTGTCAGCAGCGCGGGACAGGGTGAGACCCAGTACTTC. This codes for CVSSAGQGETQYF.